The sequence of this TCR beta chain was determined in a study of spatial heterogeneity in lung cancer. Study-wide results and limits: Relative to follow-up, resection was when ubiquitous expanded tumor TCRs appeared more in blood.

TCRdb processed the 5' RACE reads anew with MiXCR; each CDR3 protein has one entry. The table has roughly 80,000 distinct CDR3 sequences, about 8.5% seen once; the top ten hold about 6.8%. Trimming took 8 bases from V and 2 from J; bases not matched to a gene: 3. Germline V lookup: CDR1 LGHNA, CDR2 YNFKEQ. The CDR3 contains 13 residues. A word on this clonotype: Its target is not known.

The time point is: sample taken at primary tumor resection. Material for sequencing was whole RNA from tumor, nontumor lung or frozen PBMC, left unsorted. The source is a male donor with early-stage non-small cell lung cancer. The chain joins TRBV4-2 to TRBJ2-1; 7 positions agree with TRBD2. This sample comprised PBMCs, obtained at surgery. The CDR3 reads CASGLGPYNEQFF. In DNA form, the CDR3 reads TGTGCCAGCGGACTAGGTCCCTACAATGAGCAGTTCTTC.